The 7 T cell receptor beta chains given below trace back to one sample, sequenced in a study of cytomegalovirus exposure and HLA in healthy donors (dated by TCRdb to 2017 to 2019). To prepare the library, the immunoSEQ multiplex PCR assay was applied. A mixture of 60 forward primers for TCR Vbeta segments and 13 reverse primers for TCR Jbeta segments was used in the multiplex PCR. In TCRdb, the immuneACCESS table is reduced to in-frame sequences with V and J assigned. These tables do not hold every clone; where another copy was compared, an unresolved V gene accounts for under half, and the others remain unexplained. This sample gives around 130,000 clones in total; 81% of them show up just once. In total, the top ten clones hold 2% to 2.5% of the sample. The sample taken for sequencing was PBMCs. These TCRs come from a woman aged 40 to 50 in good health and CMV-seronegative.

This chain connects TRBV7-9 to TRBJ2-1; 10 bases match TRBD2. Germline assignment: CDR1 SEHNR and CDR2 FQNEAQ (reference sequence). There are 16 residues in the CDR3. Losses at the gene ends were 10 bases for V and 4 bases for J; bases not matched to a gene: 13. In nucleotides, the CDR3 is TGTGCCACCGGACTGATAGCGGGGGGCACGTACAATGAGCAGTTCTTC. Encoded protein: CATGLIAGGTYNEQFF.

This chain connects TRBV5-4 to TRBJ2-5, with D possibly matching TRBD1 (5 bases). Trimming shortened V by 1 base and J by 4 bases, and 11 bases separated the two germline ends. The CDR3 length is 14 residues. Germline V CDR1 and CDR2: SGHNT, YYREEE (reference sequence). This CDR3 is CASSLQGSRETQYF. In DNA form, the CDR3 reads TGTGCCAGCAGCTTGCAGGGTTCTAGAGAGACCCAGTACTTC.

The chain has TRBV5-1 and TRBJ2-7, with TRBD2 matching over 9 bases. Germline CDR1 and CDR2: SGHRS and YFSETQ. J lost 4 bases, V lost 0 bases, and 17 bases had no gene match. The CDR3 is 19 amino acids. CDR3 DNA sequence: TGCGCCAGCAGCTTGGAAGTTGCGGGAGGGATCAAGACTGGGTACGAGCAGTACTTC. This encodes CASSLEVAGGIKTGYEQYF.

This rearrangement joins TRBV11-2 to TRBJ1-1; 11 nucleotides align to TRBD1. CDR3 length equals 19 residues. With 6 bases clipped from V and 3 bases from J, the junction kept 18 bases outside the gene matches. CDR1 is SGHAT, CDR2 FQNNGV, per germline. The CDR3: CASSYREGGTGGRDTEAFF. CDR3 in DNA: TGTGCCAGCAGTTATCGCGAAGGAGGGACAGGGGGACGGGACACTGAAGCTTTCTTT.

The gene calls are TRBV11-2 and TRBJ2-5; the match to TRBD2 covers 8 bases. CDR1 and CDR2 (germline): SGHAT, FQNNGV. This CDR3 comprises 16 residues. V shed 4 bases, J shed 4 bases, and the junction held 11 bases outside the gene matches. The CDR3 here is CASSSISGKGGETQYF. Written as DNA, the CDR3 is TGTGCCAGCAGCTCTATTAGCGGGAAGGGAGGAGAGACCCAGTACTTC. The full variable domain, rest sourced from reference TRBV11-2 and TRBJ2-5, is EAGVAQSPRYKIIEKRQSVAFWCNPISGHATLYWYQQILGQGPKLLIQFQNNGVVDDSQLPKDRFSAERLKGVDSTLKIQPAKLEDSAVYLCASSSISGKGGETQYFGPGTRLLVL.

In its sample, this clone was seen a few times. The chain recombines TRBV7-9 with TRBJ1-1; D is perhaps TRBD1 (6 bases). This CDR3 has 13 residues. The germline V gene encodes CDR1 SEHNR and CDR2 FQNEAQ (reference sequence). The V gene lost 4 bases and the J gene lost 8 bases, with 14 bases spanning the gap. This chain's CDR3 is CASSSVNREEAFF. DNA for the CDR3: TGTGCCAGCAGCTCTGTCAACAGGGAAGAAGCTTTCTTT.

The chain links TRBV7-2 to TRBJ1-5; TRBD1 agrees at 7 bases. The CDR3 length is 14 residues. The V gene's germline CDR1 is SGHTA and CDR2 FQGNSA. V lost 4 bases, J lost 7 bases, and 7 bases stayed unmatched. The CDR3 nucleotides are TGTGCCAGCAGCTCCCGACAGGGATGGCAGCCCCAGCATTTT. It codes for CASSSRQGWQPQHF.